This entry lists 29 T cell receptor beta chains sequenced from one sample in a study of brain T cells in children with intractable seizures. Method: immunoSEQ multiplex PCR; TCRdb's copy keeps in-frame clones and lacks some. This table holds 100,000 to 120,000 clones, approximately 94% found once. The sequencing here drew on peripheral blood, taken at surgery. The receptors were sampled from a boy under three years old with hemimegalencephaly and intractable seizures.

The rearrangement links TRBV28 to TRBJ1-2, with 9 bases matching TRBD1. V gave up 5 bases and J gave up 2 bases; unmatched junction bases: 6. Germline V gene data show CDR1 as MDHEN and CDR2 as SYDVKM. The CDR3 has 15 amino acids. CDR3 in amino acids: CASSAGTGWNYGYTF. The DNA for the CDR3 is TGTGCCAGCAGTGCTGGGACAGGGTGGAACTATGGCTACACCTTC.

This clone was picked up one time. The chain combines TRBV4-3 with TRBJ2-7; unclear D gene. V was clipped by 0 bases and J by 3 bases, with 12 bases between them. Germline V gene lookup returns CDR1 LGHNA and CDR2 YSLEER. The CDR3 extends over 15 amino acids. Written as DNA, the CDR3 is TGCGCCAGCAGCCAAGAACAACTATTCAGCTACGAGCAGTACTTC. It is translated as CASSQEQLFSYEQYF.

The V and J genes are TRBV19 and TRBJ1-1, with D perhaps matching TRBD1 (5 bases). V dropped 2 bases and J dropped 4 bases, with 14 bases sitting between them. Per germline, CDR1 LNHDA and CDR2 SQIVND (reference sequence). The CDR3 extends over 15 amino acids. The CDR3 loop reads CASSITRQGTTEAFF. In DNA, the CDR3 is TGTGCCAGTAGTATAACTAGGCAGGGTACCACTGAAGCTTTCTTT. The whole variable domain, filled in from reference TRBV19 and TRBJ1-1, reads DGGITQSPKYLFRKEGQNVTLSCEQNLNHDAMYWYRQDPGQGLRLIYYSQIVNDFQKGDIAEGYSVSREKKESFPLTVTSAQKNPTAFYLCASSITRQGTTEAFFGQGTRLTVV.

This clone appeared once. The V and J genes are TRBV7-9 and TRBJ2-6; D gene unclear. V was clipped by 0 bases and J by 4 bases, with 10 bases between them. The germline V gene encodes CDR1 SEHNR and CDR2 FQNEAQ (reference sequence). This CDR3 is 16 amino acids long. The CDR3 DNA follows: TGTGCCAGCAGCTTAGCGTTGGGTGCCGGGGCCAACGTCCTGACTTTC. Translating it yields CASSLALGAGANVLTF. The full variable domain, in which reference TRBV7-9 and TRBJ2-6 provide the parts outside the CDR3, is DTGVSQNPRHKITKRGQNVTFRCDPISEHNRLYWYRQTLGQGPEFLTYFQNEAQLEKSRLLSDRFSAERPKGSFSTLEIQRTEQGDSAMYLCASSLALGAGANVLTFGAGSRLTVL.

The table lists this clone with a count of one. This chain links TRBV7-9 with TRBJ1-4; D uncertain. CDR1 is SEHNR and CDR2 is FQNEAQ in the germline V gene (reference sequence). The V and J ends lost 3 bases and 11 bases respectively, with 13 bases between them. The CDR3 contains 13 residues. CDR3 coding DNA: TGTGCCAGCAGCTTGTCTGCCACGTGGAAACTGTTTTTT. It specifies CASSLSATWKLFF. Full variable domain (remainder filled in from reference TRBV7-9 and TRBJ1-4): DTGVSQNPRHKITKRGQNVTFRCDPISEHNRLYWYRQTLGQGPEFLTYFQNEAQLEKSRLLSDRFSAERPKGSFSTLEIQRTEQGDSAMYLCASSLSATWKLFFGSGTQLSVL.

The chain joins TRBV28 to TRBJ1-5, with D perhaps TRBD1 (6 bases). The CDR3 has 15 residues. Germline CDR1 and CDR2: MDHEN and SYDVKM. V was trimmed by 6 bases and J by 6 bases, leaving 18 bases between them. CDR3 in DNA: TGTGCCAGCAGGGCCCGCGGGGGCTTTGGTCAGCCCCAGCATTTT. This codes for CASRARGGFGQPQHF.

The V and J genes are TRBV5-1 and TRBJ2-5, with D perhaps TRBD1 or TRBD2 (5 bases each). The V end was cut by 5 bases, the J end by 3 bases, with 11 bases between. The CDR3 is made up of 13 amino acids. From germline, CDR1 is SGHRS and CDR2 YFSETQ. The CDR3 nucleotides are TGCGCCAGCAGACTCCGGGGCGAAGAGACCCAGTACTTC. Translated: CASRLRGEETQYF.

The V gene is TRBV7-9, the J gene TRBJ2-3; D may be TRBD2 (6 bases). Germline loops: CDR1 SEHNR, CDR2 FQNEAQ (reference sequence). The CDR3 spans 14 residues. The V gene lost 2 bases and the J gene lost 8 bases, with 14 bases spanning the gap. This CDR3 reads CASSLPRAGFTQYF. CDR3 coding DNA: TGTGCCAGCAGCTTACCGCGGGCGGGATTTACGCAGTATTTT.

This chain connects TRBV5-1 to TRBJ2-3, with 9 bases fitting TRBD2. V lost 4 bases, J lost 0 bases, and 6 bases stayed unmatched. Germline lookup yields CDR1 SGHRS and CDR2 YFSETQ. The CDR3 covers 16 residues. The DNA of the CDR3 is TGCGCCAGCAGCGGAACTAGCGGGCCCAGCACAGATACGCAGTATTTT. Amino acid sequence: CASSGTSGPSTDTQYF.

This sequence joins TRBV29-1 and TRBJ1-2, with 8 nucleotides matching TRBD1. CDR1 and CDR2 (germline): SQVTM, ANQGSEA. The CDR3 runs 13 residues. The junction had 6 bases not matched to a gene; V was cut back by 6 bases and J by 3 bases. The CDR3 DNA sequence: TGCAGCGTCTCAGGGGGCCCCTACTATGGCTACACCTTC. It specifies CSVSGGPYYGYTF.

The chain is built from TRBV2 and TRBJ1-5; D unresolved. With 7 bases removed from V and 5 bases from J, the gap between germline ends came to 12 bases. The CDR3 loop spans 13 amino acids. Per germline, CDR1 SNHLY and CDR2 FYNNEI. The CDR3 is CASNWTPDQPQHF. The CDR3 nucleotides read TGTGCCAGCAACTGGACTCCTGATCAGCCCCAGCATTTT.

The rearrangement uses TRBV30 and TRBJ2-7, with 8 bases lining up with TRBD2. Germline loops: CDR1 GTSNPN, CDR2 SVGIG (reference sequence). V gave up 1 base and J gave up 0 bases; unmatched junction bases: 11. This CDR3 has 17 amino acids. This CDR3 is CAWSGPSGSYSSYEQYF. The DNA of the CDR3 is TGTGCCTGGAGTGGGCCTAGCGGGTCTTATAGCTCCTACGAGCAGTACTTC.

CDR3 DNA: TGCGCCAGCAGCCAAGGGGGGAGGGGAAATCCCTACGAGCAGTACTTC. Translated, it gives CASSQGGRGNPYEQYF. The chain joins TRBV4-3 to TRBJ2-7, with TRBD2 identical over 7 bases. J lost 2 bases, V lost 1 base, and 8 bases had no gene match. Germline V gives CDR1 LGHNA, CDR2 YSLEER. The CDR3 has 16 amino acids.

The chain is built from TRBV28 and TRBJ2-5, with a possible D match to TRBD2 (6 bases). Trimming took 4 bases from V and 1 from J, leaving 22 bases between them. The germline V gene encodes CDR1 MDHEN and CDR2 SYDVKM. The CDR3 has 18 amino acids. CDR3 protein: CASSSTSPWGSGQETQYF. Written as DNA, the CDR3 is TGTGCCAGCAGTTCGACTTCCCCCTGGGGTAGCGGCCAAGAGACCCAGTACTTC.

The V and J genes are TRBV3-1 (or the pseudogene TRBV3-2) and TRBJ2-7, with D unclear. Trimming removed 0 bases at V and 2 bases at J, with 2 bases between. Germline lookup yields CDR1 LGHDT and CDR2 YNNKEL (reference sequence). This CDR3 comprises 12 residues. This CDR3 reads CASSQDPYEQYF. The CDR3 DNA is TGTGCCAGCAGCCAAGATCCCTACGAGCAGTACTTC.

The CDR3 DNA is TGTGCCAGCAGCCCCTATGTGGGAGTTGAAGCTTTCTTT. This codes for CASSPYVGVEAFF. This chain uses TRBV5-4 with TRBJ1-1, with D unresolved. There are 13 residues in the CDR3. Germline values: CDR1 SGHNT, CDR2 YYREEE (reference sequence). Between the trimmed V and J ends, which lost 4 bases and 7 bases, there was a span of 14 bases.

The chain couples TRBV28 to TRBJ2-2; 7 nucleotides match TRBD2. The V gene end was trimmed by 6 bases and the J gene end by 5 bases; junction bases not matched to a gene: 15. The CDR3 consists of 17 residues. Germline CDR1 reads MDHEN; CDR2 reads SYDVKM. CDR3 region: CASSEERGPGGTGELFF. The CDR3 coding sequence is TGTGCCAGCAGCGAAGAACGGGGTCCGGGAGGAACCGGGGAGCTGTTTTTT.

The chain uses TRBV30 and TRBJ2-7, with D possibly being TRBD1 (6 bases). V lost 5 bases, J lost 1 base, and 6 bases lay in between. This CDR3 has 11 amino acids. In germline, CDR1 is GTSNPN, CDR2 SVGIG (reference sequence). The CDR3 DNA sequence: TGTGCCTGGGGACAGTCCTACGAGCAGTACTTC. Residues: CAWGQSYEQYF. Drawing the rest from reference TRBV30 and TRBJ2-7, the complete variable domain is SQTIHQWPATLVQPVGSPLSLECTVEGTSNPNLYWYRQAAGRGLQLLFYSVGIGQISSEVPQNLSASRPQDRQFILSSKKLLLSDSGFYLCAWGQSYEQYFGPGTRLTVT.

The chain is built from TRBV2 and TRBJ2-7; TRBD2 matches at 9 bases. V dropped 5 bases and J dropped 7; count of bases not matched to a gene: 24. The CDR3 consists of 19 residues. Germline CDR1 is SNHLY and CDR2 is FYNNEI. The CDR3 sequence is CASSRVGPTSGSPSGEQYF. The CDR3 DNA sequence: TGTGCCAGCAGTAGAGTCGGCCCGACTAGCGGTTCCCCCTCGGGGGAGCAGTACTTC.

CDR3 DNA sequence: TGCGCCAGCAGCGCTGGTCTAGCGGAGCCTATCAATGAGCAGTTCTTC. The encoded protein is CASSAGLAEPINEQFF. The chain links TRBV5-1 to TRBJ2-1; 7 positions match TRBD2. Losses at the gene ends were 4 bases for V and 6 bases for J; bases not matched to a gene: 13. Germline V CDR1 and CDR2: SGHRS, YFSETQ. This CDR3 is 16 amino acids long.

This chain connects TRBV2 to TRBJ2-4, with a tentative D call TRBD1 (6 bases). The V and J ends lost 2 bases and 3 bases respectively, with 8 bases between them. In germline, CDR1 is SNHLY, CDR2 FYNNEI. The CDR3 spans 14 residues. The CDR3 here is CASSENRVKNIQYF. CDR3 in DNA: TGTGCCAGCAGTGAAAACAGGGTCAAAAACATTCAGTACTTC.

There are a few counts of this clone. The CDR3 loop reads CASSIVAYSPLHF. As DNA, the CDR3 is TGTGCCAGTAGTATAGTTGCCTATTCACCCCTCCACTTT. V usage is TRBV19 and J usage is TRBJ1-6; no clear D gene. Germline V gives CDR1 LNHDA, CDR2 SQIVND (reference sequence). The CDR3 consists of 13 residues. Trimming took 1 base from V and 8 from J, leaving 6 bases between them.

V and J are TRBV5-1 and TRBJ2-4, with 7 positions matching TRBD2. V dropped 4 bases and J dropped 9; count of bases not matched to a gene: 10. The CDR3 loop spans 14 amino acids. Germline V gene data show CDR1 as SGHRS and CDR2 as YFSETQ. This CDR3 reads CASSHVAGEGIQYF. The DNA for the CDR3 is TGCGCCAGCAGCCACGTGGCGGGAGAAGGCATTCAGTACTTC.

This clone was detected only a few times. This chain uses TRBV27 with TRBJ1-2, with D unresolved. This CDR3 is built from 14 residues. Germline-derived CDR1 and CDR2 are MNHEY and SMNVEV (reference sequence). The V end was cut by 6 bases, the J end by 1 base, with 12 bases between. CDR3: CASRPTPRNYGYTF. In nucleotides, the CDR3 is TGTGCCAGCAGACCCACTCCCCGTAACTATGGCTACACCTTC.

This rearrangement joins TRBV28 to TRBJ2-2; D gene unclear. Germline CDR1 is MDHEN and CDR2 is SYDVKM. This CDR3 spans 15 amino acids. Trimming took off 1 base at V and 5 bases at J, with 11 bases between the two ends. The CDR3 spells CASSLSPLWTGELFF. The CDR3 DNA sequence: TGTGCCAGCAGTTTATCTCCGCTCTGGACCGGGGAGCTGTTTTTT.

The chain combines TRBV28 with TRBJ1-6; D ambiguous. The germline gives CDR1 MDHEN, CDR2 SYDVKM. This CDR3 has 14 amino acids. Trimming pared 2 bases from V and 6 bases from J, leaving 8 bases between. This chain's CDR3 is CASSLLPANSPLHF. The CDR3 region has the DNA TGTGCCAGCAGTTTACTTCCGGCTAATTCACCCCTCCACTTT.

As for this clone: Within the sample, other DNA sequences also encode this same CDR3. This chain links TRBV9 with TRBJ2-1; D is unclear. The CDR3 has 15 amino acids. V lost 0 bases to trimming and J lost 4 bases, with 11 bases between them. Germline CDR1 reads SGDLS; CDR2 reads YYNGEE. CDR3 nucleotides: TGTGCCAGCAGCGTAGGTAGCCGGTCTTACAATGAGCAGTTCTTC. Its protein is CASSVGSRSYNEQFF. Full variable domain (rest looked up from reference TRBV9 and TRBJ2-1): DSGVTQTPKHLITATGQRVTLRCSPRSGDLSVYWYQQSLDQGLQFLIQYYNGEERAKGNILERFSAQQFPDLHSELNLSSLELGDSALYFCASSVGSRSYNEQFFGPGTRLTVL.

The genes are TRBV21-1 and TRBJ2-7; the D segment call TRBD1 is taken from the table without a DNA check. TRBV21-1 is a recognized pseudogene. The CDR3 runs 16 residues. Written as DNA, the CDR3 is TGTGCCAGCAGCAAAGGGCACAAGGGGATTACCTACGAGCAGTACTTC. This gives the protein CASSKGHKGITYEQYF.

The chain links TRBV19 to TRBJ1-5; no reliable D call. Trimming took off 5 bases at V and 6 bases at J, with 20 bases between the two ends. The CDR3 loop spans 16 amino acids. Germline loops: CDR1 LNHDA, CDR2 SQIVND (reference sequence). CDR3 coding DNA: TGTGCCAGTAGTCACCAGAATCAGGCTCGTGCTCAGCCCCAGCATTTT. Translated: CASSHQNQARAQPQHF.